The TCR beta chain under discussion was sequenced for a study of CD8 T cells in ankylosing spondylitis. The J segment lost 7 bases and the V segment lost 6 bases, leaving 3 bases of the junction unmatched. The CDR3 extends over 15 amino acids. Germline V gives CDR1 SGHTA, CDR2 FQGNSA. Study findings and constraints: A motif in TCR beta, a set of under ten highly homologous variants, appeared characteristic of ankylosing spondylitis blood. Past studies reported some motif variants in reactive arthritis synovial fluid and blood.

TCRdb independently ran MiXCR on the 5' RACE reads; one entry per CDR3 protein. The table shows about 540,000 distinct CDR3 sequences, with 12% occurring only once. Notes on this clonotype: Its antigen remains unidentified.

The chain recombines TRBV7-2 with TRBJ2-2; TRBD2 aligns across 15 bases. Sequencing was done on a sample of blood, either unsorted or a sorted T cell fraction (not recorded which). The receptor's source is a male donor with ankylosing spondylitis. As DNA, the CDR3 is TGTGCCAGCAGATGGACTAGCGGGAGGGTCGGGGAGCTGTTTTTT. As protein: CASRWTSGRVGELFF.